This paragraph reports one T cell receptor (beta chain). Clones were read by immunoSEQ multiplex PCR, and TCRdb kept only the in-frame ones, dropping some. The sample has roughly 20,000 clones, 81% seen once. The sample comes from a study of blood T cell repertoires in COVID-19. Turning to the study itself: T cells, B-cell-depleted T cells, or PBMCs supplied cDNA or gDNA.

The V end lost 0 bases, the J end lost 3 bases, and 9 bases lay between the germline ends. The germline V gene encodes CDR1 SGHRS and CDR2 YFSETQ. The CDR3 is 15 residues long. The TCR was taken from a man aged 60 to 69 with acute or convalescent COVID-19. The gene calls are TRBV5-1 and TRBJ2-2; D possibly corresponds to TRBD2 (5 bases). Material: peripheral blood. CDR3 coding DNA: TGCGCCAGCAGCTTGGTCGGGGTGCACACCGGGGAGCTGTTTTTT. The encoded protein is CASSLVGVHTGELFF. Combining the CDR3 with reference TRBV5-1 and TRBJ2-2 gives the whole variable domain KAGVTQTPRYLIKTRGQQVTLSCSPISGHRSVSWYQQTPGQGLQFLFEYFSETQRNKGNFPGRFSGRQFSNSRSEMNVSTLELGDSALYLCASSLVGVHTGELFFGEGSRLTVL.